Listed below are T cell receptor beta chains from one sample, sequenced in a study of cytomegalovirus exposure and HLA in healthy donors. Sequencing used immunoSEQ multiplex PCR; TCRdb keeps in-frame clones, though not all of them. This sample carries roughly 250,000 clones, around 65% of them seen once, and the ten largest clones take approximately 2.1%. The sample consisted of PBMCs. These receptors were taken from a female donor in good health and CMV-seronegative. The CDR3 runs from the conserved cysteine through the conserved F or W. The D gene is left open where the match is weak. Rows may omit the clone size; those that give it use once, few, many or a size class.

J gene | D gene | clone size | V gene | CDR3 DNA | CDR3 protein
TRBJ1-1 | TRBD1 | few | TRBV2 | TGTGCCAGCAACATAGAACAGGGGAGGACTGAAGCTTTCTTT | CASNIEQGRTEAFF
TRBJ2-5 | TRBD1 | . | TRBV5-1 | TGCGCCAGCAAAACCGGATACAGGGGGCAAGAGACCCAGTACTTC | CASKTGYRGQETQYF
TRBJ2-1 | TRBD2 | . | TRBV13 | TGTGCCAGCAGCGGAAGGGGACTAGCGGGAGTGGGGGAGCAGTTCTTC | CASSGRGLAGVGEQFF
TRBJ2-1 | TRBD2 | . | TRBV23-1 | TGCGCCAGCAGTCAATCGTGGGGCAGGGAGGGGAACAATGAGCAGTTCTTC | CASSQSWGREGNNEQFF
TRBJ1-2 | . | . | TRBV6-1 | TGTGCCAGCAGTGAAGCCGATACTCCTAACTATGGCTACACCTTC | CASSEADTPNYGYTF
TRBJ2-7 | TRBD2 | . | TRBV7-9 | TGTGCCAGCAGCGACGGGAGGGAGCAGTACTTC | CASSDGREQYF
TRBJ1-2 | . | few | TRBV7-9 | TGTGCCAGCAGCCCACAGGGAGAGGGGCTTACCTATGGCTACACCTTC | CASSPQGEGLTYGYTF
TRBJ2-1 | . | . | TRBV11-2 | TGTGCCAGCAGCTTAGTTCGATTCGGCTCCTACAATGAGCAGTTCTTC | CASSLVRFGSYNEQFF
TRBJ1-1 | TRBD1 | . | TRBV4-1 | TGCGCCAGCAGCCAAGCTTCTACGGGACAGGCCTCCATGAACACTGAAGCTTTCTTT | CASSQASTGQASMNTEAFF
TRBJ2-7 | TRBD2 | . | TRBV6-4 | TGTGCCAGCAGTGACTCGAATGGCGGGAGGGCGTCCTCCTACGAGCAGTACTTC | CASSDSNGGRASSYEQYF
TRBJ2-3 | . | . | TRBV29-1 | TGCAGCGTTGACATGTTCCTGGGTAGCGGTAGCACAGATACGCAGTATTTT | CSVDMFLGSGSTDTQYF
TRBJ2-3 | TRBD1 | . | TRBV5-4 | TGTGCCAGCAGCCACCGGGACAGATACACAGATACGCAGTATTTT | CASSHRDRYTDTQYF
TRBJ2-7 | . | once | TRBV6-1 | TGTGCCAGCAGTGTCATGCACAGGTCCTACGAGCAGTACTTC | CASSVMHRSYEQYF
TRBJ2-7 | . | . | TRBV6-1 | TGTGCCAGCAGTGAACTAGCCTTAAGCTCCTACGAGCAGTACTTC | CASSELALSSYEQYF
TRBJ2-2 | TRBD2 | few | TRBV4-1 | TGCGCCAGCAGCCAAGCCGGGACTAGCGGGAGGGGGCCGAACACCGGGGAGCTGTTTTTT | CASSQAGTSGRGPNTGELFF
TRBJ1-1 | . | . | TRBV11-3 | TGTGCCAGCAGCTTAGATGGTGGCAGGGCCACTGAAGCTTTCTTT | CASSLDGGRATEAFF
TRBJ2-5 | TRBD2 | . | TRBV5-1 | TGCGCCAGCAGCTCCGGGACTAGCGTCCCAGAGACCCAGTACTTC | CASSSGTSVPETQYF
TRBJ1-1 | . | . | TRBV5-1 | TGCGCCAGCAGCAGAAGCGGGACTCTGACTGAAGCTTTCTTT | CASSRSGTLTEAFF
TRBJ2-7 | TRBD2 | . | TRBV6-5 | TGTGCCAGCAGTCCAAAAGGGACTAGCGGACCTGAGCAGTACTTC | CASSPKGTSGPEQYF
TRBJ2-3 | . | . | TRBV9 | TGTGCCAGCAGCGTAGACAGGGCCTACACAGATACGCAGTATTTT | CASSVDRAYTDTQYF
TRBJ2-2 | . | . | TRBV6-1 | TGTGCCAGCAGTGACGACACCGGGGAGCTGTTTTTT | CASSDDTGELFF
TRBJ2-7 | TRBD2 | . | TRBV7-2 | TGTGCCAGCAGCTTAGTCTGGACTAGCGGGACTTCCGACGAGCAGTACTTC | CASSLVWTSGTSDEQYF
TRBJ1-1 | . | . | TRBV29-1 | TGCAGCGTTGAACTCAGGGTGGAAAGCACTGAAGCTTTCTTT | CSVELRVESTEAFF
TRBJ2-7 | TRBD1 | . | TRBV5-3 | TGTGCCAGAAGCCTGACAGGGAAGAGGTGCGAGCAGTACTTC | CARSLTGKRCEQYF
TRBJ2-7 | TRBD2 | . | TRBV7-9 | TGTGCCAGCAGCTTAGGGAATTCACTAGCGGGAGACGAGCAGTACTTC | CASSLGNSLAGDEQYF
TRBJ2-7 | . | few | TRBV7-2 | TGTGCCAGCAGCTTAAGGGGAAACTCCTACGAGCAGTACTTC | CASSLRGNSYEQYF
TRBJ1-1 | TRBD1 | . | TRBV5-1 | TGCGCCAGCAGGGCAGGGGGGAACACTGAAGCTTTCTTT | CASRAGGNTEAFF
TRBJ1-3 | . | . | TRBV28 | TGTGCCAGCAGCTACGACAGTTCTGGAAACACCATATATTTT | CASSYDSSGNTIYF
TRBJ2-1 | . | once | TRBV6-1 | TGTGCCAGCGGGCTAGCATGGTACAATGAGCAGTTCTTC | CASGLAWYNEQFF
TRBJ2-7 | . | . | TRBV4-1 | TGCGCCAGCAGCCCCCTTCAGACAGTGTCCAACGAGCAGTACTTC | CASSPLQTVSNEQYF
TRBJ2-3 | . | . | TRBV4-1 | TGCGCCAGCAGCCAAGGGTGGCAGATGAGCACAGATACGCAGTATTTT | CASSQGWQMSTDTQYF
TRBJ2-7 | . | . | TRBV5-4 | TGTGCCAGCAGCTTGCCCCATTCCTACGAGCAGTACTTC | CASSLPHSYEQYF
TRBJ2-1 | . | . | TRBV7-2 | TGTGCCAGCAGCCCCCCTTGGGGCGAGCAGTTCTTC | CASSPPWGEQFF
TRBJ2-7 | TRBD2 | . | TRBV14 | TGTGCCAGCAGCCTCGGGACTAGCGGGAGGATGTACGAGCAGTACTTC | CASSLGTSGRMYEQYF
TRBJ1-2 | TRBD1 | few | TRBV5-1 | TGCGCCAGCAGACCCCACTCCGGGACAGACTATGGCTACACCTTC | CASRPHSGTDYGYTF
TRBJ2-7 | . | once | TRBV10-3 | TGTGCCATCAGGAGGGAGACGGACGAGCAGTACTTC | CAIRRETDEQYF
TRBJ2-1 | . | . | TRBV5-4 | TGTGCCAGCGCATCACCCCGACAGGTTAGAGGCAATGAGCAGTTCTTC | CASASPRQVRGNEQFF
TRBJ2-7 | . | . | TRBV27 | TGTGCCAGCAGTTTAACCGTAGCGACTTCCTACGAGCAGTACTTC | CASSLTVATSYEQYF